Shown below are 5 T cell receptor beta chains from a single sample sequenced in a study of T cell responses to AZD1222 COVID-19 vaccine (dated by TCRdb to the early 2020s). This specimen's time point label, per the study, means: baseline before first vaccination. Library preparation used the immunoSEQ multiplex PCR assay. The clones in this table, taken by TCRdb from immuneACCESS, are in-frame only. Not every clone is retained; where verified, under half of the shortfall comes from an unresolved V gene, and the cause of the rest is unknown. This sample comprises just under 85,000 clones, approximately 85% of them detected only once. The ten largest make up 8.7% of the sample. The sample consisted of peripheral blood, taken on day 0 of AZD1222 vaccination. The receptors were sampled from an adult in good health.

Note on this clone: The identical CDR3 is also encoded by other nucleotide sequences in the sample. V and J are TRBV9 and TRBJ2-2; the D gene is possibly TRBD1 (7 bases). Germline-derived CDR1 and CDR2 are SGDLS and YYNGEE. CDR3 size: 14 residues. The germline V and J ends were trimmed by 2 bases and 5 bases, with 10 bases remaining between them. CDR3 region: CASSVEGATGELFF. CDR3 nucleotides: TGTGCCAGCAGCGTGGAGGGGGCGACCGGGGAGCTGTTTTTT.

The gene calls are TRBV11-2 and TRBJ1-2, with 8 nucleotides matching TRBD1. The germline CDR1 and CDR2 sequences are SGHAT and FQNNGV. The CDR3 totals 17 residues. With V trimmed by 4 bases and J by 3 bases, 13 bases remained unmatched. The DNA for the CDR3 is TGTGCCAGCAGCTCCCCGGCTCAGGGGGCGCGCTACTATGGCTACACCTTC. Translating gives CASSSPAQGARYYGYTF.

The chain combines TRBV19 with TRBJ1-5, with D possibly being TRBD1 (5 bases). The CDR3 spans 14 residues. The germline V and J ends were trimmed by 1 base and 9 bases, with 13 bases remaining between them. The germline CDR1 and CDR2 sequences are LNHDA and SQIVND (reference sequence). CDR3 loop: CASSIVPNQGPQHF. The CDR3 region has the DNA TGTGCCAGTAGTATAGTCCCAAACCAGGGGCCCCAGCATTTT.

The chain uses TRBV7-2 and TRBJ2-1, with D perhaps matching TRBD2 (7 bases). The germline V and J ends were trimmed by 5 bases and 15 bases, with 20 bases remaining between them. This CDR3 is built from 13 residues. The germline CDR1 and CDR2 sequences are SGHTA and FQGNSA. CDR3 protein: CASSPGVPRGRFF. The CDR3 DNA reads as TGTGCCAGCAGCCCAGGCGTTCCGCGGGGGCGGTTCTTC.

The chain joins TRBV20-1 to TRBJ2-4; D remains ambiguous. CDR1 is DFQATT and CDR2 is SNEGSKA in the germline V gene (reference sequence). This CDR3 is built from 13 residues. V was shortened by 3 bases and J by 8 bases, with 14 bases between the two germline ends. The CDR3 DNA follows: TGCAGTGCTAGTCGGGTTTCTCGGGACATTCAGTACTTC. Protein sequence: CSASRVSRDIQYF.